These 10 T cell receptor beta chains were sequenced from one sample in a study of shared T cell receptors in the human thymus. This table comes from immunoSEQ multiplex PCR, and its TCRdb copy is limited to in-frame clones, with some not included. This repertoire shows some 660,000 clones, around 87% found once; its top ten account for roughly 0.0087%. The data were also submitted as part of a second study, on human thymus T cells.

The specimen sequenced was thymocytes. These receptors were obtained from a boy younger than two with a congenital heart defect.

The rearrangement joins TRBV13 to TRBJ2-5, with TRBD2 matching 7 bases. Germline V gives CDR1 PRHDT, CDR2 FYEKMQ (reference sequence). J gave up 2 bases and V 3 bases, and 9 bases lay outside the gene matches. This CDR3 is 16 amino acids long. The CDR3 is CASSFKVRGDQETQYF. CDR3 DNA sequence: TGTGCCAGCAGCTTTAAGGTACGGGGGGATCAAGAGACCCAGTACTTC.

The chain recombines TRBV5-6 with TRBJ1-5; D ambiguous. Trimming shortened V by 0 bases and J by 4 bases, and 11 bases separated the two germline ends. The CDR3 is 15 amino acids. The germline CDR1 and CDR2 sequences are SGHDT and YYEEEE. The chain's CDR3 is CASSLGGSPNQPQHF. For the CDR3, the DNA is TGTGCCAGCAGCTTGGGCGGATCCCCTAATCAGCCCCAGCATTTT.

The genes are TRBV19 and TRBJ1-3; D might be TRBD1 (6 bases). The length of the CDR3 is 16 residues. V was trimmed by 6 bases and J by 2 bases, leaving 17 bases between them. Germline loops: CDR1 LNHDA, CDR2 SQIVND (reference sequence). CDR3 coding DNA: TGTGCCAGTAGACCAGAACAGGGAGACCCTGGAAACACCATATATTTT. As protein: CASRPEQGDPGNTIYF.

J is TRBJ2-2 and V is TRBV15; possibly TRBD1 for D (5 bases). With 2 bases removed from V and 5 bases from J, the gap between germline ends came to 15 bases. The length of the CDR3 is 16 residues. CDR1 and CDR2 (germline): LNHNV, YYDKDF (reference sequence). In DNA form, the CDR3 reads TGTGCCACCAGCAGAACCAAGTGGCAGGGAACCGGGGAGCTGTTTTTT. This encodes CATSRTKWQGTGELFF.

V gene TRBV7-8 combines with J gene TRBJ1-3; 7 bases fit TRBD1. The CDR3 consists of 17 residues. V lost 5 bases, J lost 4 bases, and 14 bases stayed unmatched. The germline V gene has CDR1 SGHVS and CDR2 FQNEAQ. Here the CDR3 DNA reads TGTGCCAGCAGCGCTGACCCGGAACAGGGGAGGGGAAACACCATATATTTT. Translating it yields CASSADPEQGRGNTIYF. The complete variable domain, with remaining parts taken from reference TRBV7-8 and TRBJ1-3, reads GAGVSQSPRYKVAKRGQDVALRCDPISGHVSLFWYQQALGQGPEFLTYFQNEAQLDKSGLPSDRFFAERPEGSVSTLKIQRTQQEDSAVYLCASSADPEQGRGNTIYFGEGSWLTVV.

V usage is TRBV4-1 and J usage is TRBJ2-3, with D tentatively TRBD1 (6 bases). Trimming pared 0 bases from V and 1 base from J, leaving 11 bases between. The CDR3 is 16 residues long. CDR1 and CDR2 (germline): MGHRA, YSYEKL. In DNA form, the CDR3 reads TGCGCCAGCAGCCAAGACAGGGGTTTGGGCACAGATACGCAGTATTTT. The encoded protein is CASSQDRGLGTDTQYF.

This rearrangement joins TRBV19 to TRBJ2-6; 12 bases align to TRBD1. Germline values: CDR1 LNHDA, CDR2 SQIVND (reference sequence). CDR3 length equals 19 residues. V lost 5 bases to trimming and J lost 2 bases; unmatched junction nucleotides: 10. In DNA, the CDR3 is TGTGCCAGTAGTCCCCAACCGGGACAGGGGGCTCCTGGGGCCAACGTCCTGACTTTC. Amino acids: CASSPQPGQGAPGANVLTF. Complete variable domain (other parts from reference TRBV19 and TRBJ2-6): DGGITQSPKYLFRKEGQNVTLSCEQNLNHDAMYWYRQDPGQGLRLIYYSQIVNDFQKGDIAEGYSVSREKKESFPLTVTSAQKNPTAFYLCASSPQPGQGAPGANVLTFGAGSRLTVL.

The V gene is TRBV4-1, the J gene TRBJ2-1; TRBD1 aligns across 7 bases. Germline V gene data show CDR1 as MGHRA and CDR2 as YSYEKL. The CDR3 consists of 19 residues. V shed 0 bases and J 5 bases; nucleotides not matched to a gene: 16. The DNA for the CDR3 is TGCGCCAGCAGCCAAGATGTAGAGGGGGCATACCTACTTCACAATGAGCAGTTCTTC. This codes for CASSQDVEGAYLLHNEQFF.

The sample holds a few counts of this clone. This chain uses TRBV19 with TRBJ1-5; tentatively, D is TRBD1 (5 bases). The CDR3 has 15 amino acids. With 6 bases removed from V and 6 bases from J, the gap between germline ends came to 18 bases. Germline V gives CDR1 LNHDA, CDR2 SQIVND (reference sequence). CDR3 DNA: TGTGCCAGTAGGACTGGGGAGGGGTTGGGTCAGCCCCAGCATTTT. It is translated as CASRTGEGLGQPQHF. Using reference TRBV19 and TRBJ1-5 for the parts outside the CDR3, the full variable domain is DGGITQSPKYLFRKEGQNVTLSCEQNLNHDAMYWYRQDPGQGLRLIYYSQIVNDFQKGDIAEGYSVSREKKESFPLTVTSAQKNPTAFYLCASRTGEGLGQPQHFGDGTRLSIL.

The J gene is TRBJ1-6, the V gene TRBV19, with 9 positions matching TRBD1. CDR1 is LNHDA and CDR2 is SQIVND in the germline V gene (reference sequence). V dropped 4 bases and J dropped 5; count of bases not matched to a gene: 6. The CDR3 contains 16 residues. CDR3 loop: CASSTRTGENNSPLHF. The CDR3, as DNA: TGTGCCAGTAGTACGCGGACAGGGGAGAATAATTCACCCCTCCACTTT. The whole variable domain, filled in from reference TRBV19 and TRBJ1-6, reads DGGITQSPKYLFRKEGQNVTLSCEQNLNHDAMYWYRQDPGQGLRLIYYSQIVNDFQKGDIAEGYSVSREKKESFPLTVTSAQKNPTAFYLCASSTRTGENNSPLHFGNGTRLTVT.